This TCR beta chain was captured in a study of blood T cell repertoires in COVID-19. For the study at large: The cDNA or gDNA used as material had been derived from T cells, B-cell-depleted T cells, or PBMCs.

Assay used: immunoSEQ multiplex PCR; TCRdb lists only in-frame clones, some missing. This table has about 230,000 clones, roughly 83% appearing once. Trimming cost V 3 bases and J 7 bases; bases outside gene matches: 11. Germline CDR1 reads MGHRA; CDR2 reads YSYEKL. The CDR3 totals 15 residues. The V gene is TRBV4-1, the J gene TRBJ1-1, with 7 bases that match TRBD1. The receptor was derived from a man between 35 and 55 years old with acute or convalescent COVID-19. The source material was peripheral blood. The CDR3 sequence: CASSHDPGTVIEAFF. Here the CDR3 DNA reads TGCGCCAGCAGCCACGACCCCGGGACAGTTATTGAAGCTTTCTTT.